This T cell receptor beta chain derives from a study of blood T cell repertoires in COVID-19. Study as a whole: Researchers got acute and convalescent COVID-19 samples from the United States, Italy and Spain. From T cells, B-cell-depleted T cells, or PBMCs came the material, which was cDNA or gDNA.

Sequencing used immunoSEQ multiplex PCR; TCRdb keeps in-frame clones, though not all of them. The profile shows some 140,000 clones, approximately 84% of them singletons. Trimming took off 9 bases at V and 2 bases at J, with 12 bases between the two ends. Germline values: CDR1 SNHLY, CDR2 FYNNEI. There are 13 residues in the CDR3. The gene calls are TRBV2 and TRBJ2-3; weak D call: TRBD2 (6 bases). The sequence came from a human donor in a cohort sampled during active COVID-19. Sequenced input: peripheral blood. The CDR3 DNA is TGTGCCAGGGGGACTTTGCCCACAGATACGCAGTATTTT. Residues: CARGTLPTDTQYF.